The 26 T cell receptor beta chains reported below all come from one sample, sequenced in a study of beta chain features in type 1 diabetes. Their recognized antigens are unknown. The study's findings and limits: TCRB CDR3s were moderately but significantly shorter in Type 1 diabetes patients in all four CD4+ subsets.

Every bit of the isolated RNA underwent reverse transcription, so sequencing read expressed TCRB transcripts. Data came from immunoSEQ multiplex PCR; TCRdb stores just in-frame clones and leaves some out. The table lists about 140,000 clones, more than 10% of them singletons. The sequenced material came from central memory CD4+ T cells from blood. These receptors originate from a man between 18 and 35 years old with type 1 diabetes.

This chain links TRBV29-1 with TRBJ1-2; D is possibly TRBD1 (6 bases). Trimming removed 6 bases at V and 4 bases at J, with 12 bases between. The CDR3 length is 12 residues. Per germline, CDR1 SQVTM and CDR2 ANQGSEA. The CDR3 DNA reads as TGCAGCGTGGCCGGGGGCGGCTATGGCTACACCTTC. Its protein is CSVAGGGYGYTF.

This clone was found a few times. V gene TRBV30 combines with J gene TRBJ2-5; D remains ambiguous. V dropped 3 bases and J dropped 7 bases, with 21 bases sitting between them. The CDR3 loop spans 15 amino acids. In germline, CDR1 is GTSNPN, CDR2 SVGIG (reference sequence). The chain's CDR3 is CAWSPDRVLVGTQYF. The CDR3 DNA follows: TGTGCCTGGAGCCCTGACCGGGTTTTGGTGGGGACCCAGTACTTC.

This clone was recorded a few times. This chain links TRBV29-1 with TRBJ2-7; perhaps TRBD2 as D (6 bases). In germline, CDR1 is SQVTM, CDR2 ANQGSEA. CDR3 length: 13 residues. V was clipped by 4 bases and J by 1 base, with 11 bases between them. The CDR3 region is CSVGGTASYEQYF. CDR3 nucleotide sequence: TGCAGCGTTGGCGGGACCGCTTCCTACGAGCAGTACTTC.

This clone was seen more than once but under ten times. The V gene is TRBV7-9, the J gene TRBJ1-1; possible D gene TRBD1, 6 bases. Germline loops: CDR1 SEHNR, CDR2 FQNEAQ (reference sequence). The CDR3 sequence is 12 residues long. The V end lost 5 bases, the J end lost 8 bases, and 12 bases lay between the germline ends. This CDR3 reads CASSPGQGEAFF. The CDR3 DNA follows: TGTGCCAGCAGCCCAGGGCAGGGGGAAGCTTTCTTT.

This clone was found a few times. The chain joins TRBV27 to TRBJ2-5; 8 nucleotides align to TRBD2. This CDR3 is built from 13 residues. V lost 5 bases and J lost 5; bases outside the gene matches: 4. Germline CDR1 reads MNHEY; CDR2 reads SMNVEV (reference sequence). CDR3 in DNA: TGTGCCAGCAGTAGGACTAGCAGGGAGACCCAGTACTTC. Translation gives CASSRTSRETQYF.

This chain links TRBV15 with TRBJ1-1; tentatively, D is TRBD1 (5 bases). The CDR3 length is 13 residues. Trimming took 5 bases from V and 1 from J, leaving 8 bases between them. CDR1 and CDR2 (germline): LNHNV, YYDKDF (reference sequence). The CDR3 bases are TGTGCCACCAGCTTCACAGGGAACACTGAAGCTTTCTTT. The encoded protein is CATSFTGNTEAFF.

Only a few counts were recorded for this clone. It is likely a read error: a sequence one base away is far more abundant. The V call is TRBV7-8, the J call TRBJ1-4; D unresolved. The CDR3 runs 12 residues. Germline assignment: CDR1 SGHVS and CDR2 FQNEAQ. DNA for the CDR3: TGTGCCATCAGCTTATCAAGGGAAAAACTGTTTTTT. As protein: CAISLSREKLFF.

The chain is built from TRBV6-1 and TRBJ2-2, with D unresolved. The CDR3 length is 14 residues. Germline CDR1 reads MNHNS; CDR2 reads SASEGT. The V gene lost 6 bases and the J gene lost 8 bases, with 16 bases spanning the gap. The CDR3 sequence: CASSLDPTGGELFF. The CDR3 DNA is TGTGCCAGCAGCCTCGACCCCACTGGGGGGGAGCTGTTTTTT.

In this sample, this clone turned up a few times. This chain connects TRBV6-5 to TRBJ1-2; possibly TRBD1 for D (6 bases). The CDR3 runs to 12 residues. Per germline, CDR1 MNHEY and CDR2 SVGAGI. The V gene lost 6 bases and the J gene lost 8 bases, with 13 bases spanning the gap. The CDR3 sequence: CASRPTGYGYTF. The CDR3 DNA sequence: TGTGCCAGCAGACCTACAGGGTACGGCTACACCTTC.

This clone appeared a few times. V is TRBV15 and J is TRBJ1-1; unclear D gene. V was clipped by 0 bases and J by 0 bases, with 17 bases between them. Germline values: CDR1 LNHNV, CDR2 YYDKDF (reference sequence). The CDR3 consists of 18 residues. The CDR3 DNA follows: TGTGCCACCAGCAGAGACGTTGGCAGGCTTACACTGAACACTGAAGCTTTCTTT. It encodes CATSRDVGRLTLNTEAFF.

V and J are TRBV7-8 and TRBJ1-1, with D hard to call. V was clipped by 4 bases and J by 0 bases, with 9 bases between them. The germline V gene has CDR1 SGHVS and CDR2 FQNEAQ. The CDR3 contains 14 residues. CDR3 in amino acids: CASSSDRLNTEAFF. The CDR3 DNA is TGTGCCAGCAGCTCTGACCGATTGAACACTGAAGCTTTCTTT.

This clone was counted between two and nine times. The CDR3 nucleotides are TGTGCCAGCAGCGTAGATTGGGATTCACCCCTCCACTTT. The encoded protein is CASSVDWDSPLHF. This chain links TRBV5-4 with TRBJ1-6, with D unclear. Germline CDR1 is SGHNT and CDR2 is YYREEE (reference sequence). CDR3 size: 13 residues. Deletions cut 4 bases from V and 8 bases from J, with 10 bases between.

V usage is TRBV19 and J usage is TRBJ1-2; D not certain. CDR1 is LNHDA, CDR2 SQIVND, per germline (reference sequence). Trimming took 2 bases from V and 13 from J, leaving 17 bases between them. The CDR3 is 13 residues long. CDR3 in DNA: TGTGCCAGTAGTATACCCCATGGGGATCTACGCACCTTC. Its translation is CASSIPHGDLRTF.

The rearrangement links TRBV5-4 to TRBJ2-3; TRBD1 might be the D (5 bases). Germline lookup yields CDR1 SGHNT and CDR2 YYREEE (reference sequence). The CDR3 is 14 residues long. V lost 2 bases to trimming and J lost 4 bases, with 11 bases between them. CDR3 loop: CASSFQGGPDTQYF. The CDR3 DNA is TGTGCCAGCAGCTTCCAGGGTGGTCCAGATACGCAGTATTTT.

This clone occurred a few times. The rearrangement joins TRBV28 to TRBJ1-5; 8 bases are a match to TRBD1. Per the germline V gene, CDR1 is MDHEN and CDR2 is SYDVKM. CDR3 length equals 14 residues. The J segment lost 3 bases and the V segment lost 5 bases, leaving 3 bases of the junction unmatched. The DNA of the CDR3 is TGTGCCAGCAGTACAGGGGGGACCAATCAGCCCCAGCATTTT. This sequence encodes CASSTGGTNQPQHF.

The sample holds a few counts of this clone. The chain recombines TRBV5-1 with TRBJ2-4, with unresolved D. The germline V and J ends were trimmed by 0 bases and 5 bases, with 6 bases remaining between them. Germline CDR1 and CDR2: SGHRS and YFSETQ. CDR3 length: 13 amino acids. The CDR3 is CASSLGGENIQYF. The CDR3 nucleotides read TGCGCCAGCAGCTTGGGGGGTGAAAACATTCAGTACTTC. The whole variable domain, filled in from reference TRBV5-1 and TRBJ2-4, reads KAGVTQTPRYLIKTRGQQVTLSCSPISGHRSVSWYQQTPGQGLQFLFEYFSETQRNKGNFPGRFSGRQFSNSRSEMNVSTLELGDSALYLCASSLGGENIQYFGAGTRLSVL.

This chain uses TRBV29-1 with TRBJ1-1; D is undetermined. V lost 4 bases and J 5 bases, leaving 14 bases between the germline ends. Germline V gene data show CDR1 as SQVTM and CDR2 as ANQGSEA. The CDR3 extends over 13 amino acids. CDR3 sequence (DNA): TGCAGCGTTGGGGCCACTGAGGGTACTGAAGCTTTCTTT. This gives the protein CSVGATEGTEAFF.

This clone was counted a few times. This rearrangement joins TRBV7-9 to TRBJ2-1; D tentatively fits TRBD1 or TRBD2 (6 bases each). Trimming stripped 6 bases from V and 5 bases from J, with 14 bases between. The V gene's germline CDR1 is SEHNR and CDR2 FQNEAQ (reference sequence). The CDR3 totals 14 residues. Written as DNA, the CDR3 is TGTGCCAGCAGAAGGGGGGTTCTGGACAATGAGCAGTTCTTC. This codes for CASRRGVLDNEQFF. Complete variable domain (other parts from reference TRBV7-9 and TRBJ2-1): DTGVSQNPRHKITKRGQNVTFRCDPISEHNRLYWYRQTLGQGPEFLTYFQNEAQLEKSRLLSDRFSAERPKGSFSTLEIQRTEQGDSAMYLCASRRGVLDNEQFFGPGTRLTVL.

This clone was detected only a few times. The V and J genes are TRBV29-1 and TRBJ1-2; D is ambiguous. The CDR3 loop spans 12 amino acids. Trimming took off 7 bases at V and 3 bases at J, with 12 bases between the two ends. The germline gives CDR1 SQVTM, CDR2 ANQGSEA. CDR3 sequence: CSGEWVYYGYTF. In DNA form, the CDR3 reads TGCAGCGGTGAGTGGGTTTACTATGGCTACACCTTC.

This clone was counted a few times. The rearrangement uses TRBV7-9 and TRBJ2-3; D ambiguous. The CDR3 contains 12 residues. Trimming removed 1 base from V and 9 bases from J, with 8 bases in between. CDR1 is SEHNR, CDR2 FQNEAQ, per germline (reference sequence). In nucleotides, the CDR3 is TGTGCCAGCAGCTTAGAAGCAGGCACGCAGTATTTT. It specifies CASSLEAGTQYF.

The chain uses TRBV29-1 and TRBJ2-3, with TRBD2 matching over 8 bases. Germline trimming cut 7 bases from V and 1 base from J; bases unmatched to any gene: 10. Germline V gives CDR1 SQVTM, CDR2 ANQGSEA. This CDR3 region has 15 residues. The CDR3 bases are TGCAGCGCCGCCTCGGGGGGGTCCGGCACAGATACGCAGTATTTT. Translating gives CSAASGGSGTDTQYF.

This clone was picked up a small number of times. The chain is built from TRBV6-5 and TRBJ1-4; no definite D call. CDR1 and CDR2 (germline): MNHEY, SVGAGI. The CDR3 runs to 16 residues. V was cut by 0 bases and J by 6 bases, with 14 bases left in between. This chain's CDR3 is CASSYSSARRDEKLFF. The CDR3, as DNA: TGTGCCAGCAGTTACTCGAGTGCGAGAAGGGATGAAAAACTGTTTTTT.

The rearrangement links TRBV4-2 to TRBJ2-1; possibly TRBD1 or TRBD2 for D (5 bases each). CDR3 length: 15 amino acids. Germline-derived CDR1 and CDR2 are LGHNA and YNFKEQ. V lost 1 base, J lost 2 bases, and 9 bases lay in between. The CDR3 sequence is CASSQGEGTYNEQFF. The CDR3 bases are TGTGCCAGCAGCCAAGGTGAGGGGACCTACAATGAGCAGTTCTTC.

This clone was seen a few times. This rearrangement joins TRBV5-1 to TRBJ1-1; D gene uncertain. The CDR3 sequence is 14 residues long. Trimming removed 0 bases from V and 3 bases from J, with 9 bases in between. Germline assignment: CDR1 SGHRS and CDR2 YFSETQ. This CDR3 is CASSLESGYTEAFF. CDR3 sequence (DNA): TGCGCCAGCAGCTTGGAGAGTGGGTACACTGAAGCTTTCTTT. Full variable domain (missing parts from reference TRBV5-1 and TRBJ1-1): KAGVTQTPRYLIKTRGQQVTLSCSPISGHRSVSWYQQTPGQGLQFLFEYFSETQRNKGNFPGRFSGRQFSNSRSEMNVSTLELGDSALYLCASSLESGYTEAFFGQGTRLTVV.

This clone has just a few counts. This sequence joins TRBV5-1 and TRBJ1-2; 8 nucleotides line up with TRBD1. The V segment lost 4 bases and the J segment 4 bases; nucleotides outside the gene matches: 3. Per the germline V gene, CDR1 is SGHRS and CDR2 is YFSETQ. There are 13 residues in the CDR3. As DNA, the CDR3 is TGCGCCAGCAGCGAGGGACAGGTCTATGGCTACACCTTC. Translating gives CASSEGQVYGYTF. Variable domain in full (rest from reference TRBV5-1 and TRBJ1-2): KAGVTQTPRYLIKTRGQQVTLSCSPISGHRSVSWYQQTPGQGLQFLFEYFSETQRNKGNFPGRFSGRQFSNSRSEMNVSTLELGDSALYLCASSEGQVYGYTFGSGTRLTVV.

This clone was counted many times. The chain links TRBV18 to TRBJ1-4; D is ambiguous. The CDR3 has 15 amino acids. Germline CDR1 reads KGHSH; CDR2 reads LQKENI. V was shortened by 2 bases and J by 7 bases, with 14 bases between the two germline ends. CDR3 amino acids: CASSPSGVNGEKLFF. In DNA, the CDR3 is TGTGCCAGCTCACCATCCGGAGTTAACGGTGAAAAACTGTTTTTT.